One and the same sample provided the 9 T cell receptor beta chains below, sequenced in a study of blood T cell repertoires in COVID-19. Only in-frame clones appear in the TCRdb table, and some are missing; sequencing was by immunoSEQ multiplex PCR. This sample has about 80,000 clones, with approximately 78% found just once. The sample comprised peripheral blood. All receptors come from a man in his fifties or sixties with acute or convalescent COVID-19.

This clone was counted between two and nine times. The CDR3 DNA sequence: TGTGCCAGTGGGGGACAGGGGATGGACACCGGGGAGCTGTTTTTT. Translation gives CASGGQGMDTGELFF. The gene calls are TRBV19 and TRBJ2-2; TRBD1 matches at 10 bases. V lost 8 bases, J lost 3 bases, and 6 bases stayed unmatched. Germline CDR1 is LNHDA and CDR2 is SQIVND (reference sequence). The length of the CDR3 is 15 residues.

The chain uses TRBV12-3 or TRBV12-4 and TRBJ1-1, with 7 bases identical to TRBD1. The CDR3 extends over 13 amino acids. V dropped 6 bases and J dropped 3; count of bases not matched to a gene: 4. The CDR3 is CASSRDSYTEAFF. The CDR3, as DNA: TGTGCCAGCAGCCGGGACAGCTACACTGAAGCTTTCTTT.

The V and J genes are TRBV6-5 and TRBJ2-3; D is uncertain. Trimming removed 0 bases at V and 3 bases at J, with 7 bases between. Germline V gene data show CDR1 as MNHEY and CDR2 as SVGAGI. The CDR3 is 14 residues long. CDR3 nucleotide sequence: TGTGCCAGCAGTTACTCAATCAGTACAGATACGCAGTATTTT. Translation gives CASSYSISTDTQYF.

The J gene is TRBJ2-3, the V gene TRBV5-1; TRBD2 matches 11 bases. Germline loops: CDR1 SGHRS, CDR2 YFSETQ. This CDR3 has 18 residues. Losses at the gene ends were 1 base for V and 0 bases for J; bases not matched to a gene: 7. The CDR3 here is CASSLRLAGLGSTDTQYF. The DNA of the CDR3 is TGCGCCAGCAGCTTGAGACTAGCGGGGCTAGGAAGCACAGATACGCAGTATTTT.

This rearrangement joins TRBV7-2 to TRBJ1-3, with 9 bases matching TRBD1. CDR1 is SGHTA and CDR2 is FQGNSA in the germline V gene. The CDR3 has 14 residues. V shed 4 bases and J 6 bases; nucleotides not matched to a gene: 4. CDR3 sequence reads: CASSWDRAANTIYF. In DNA form, the CDR3 reads TGTGCCAGCAGCTGGGACAGGGCAGCAAACACCATATATTTT.

The rearrangement links TRBV19 to TRBJ1-5; D possibly corresponds to TRBD1 (6 bases). The CDR3 extends over 15 amino acids. The germline gives CDR1 LNHDA, CDR2 SQIVND (reference sequence). V lost 7 bases to trimming and J lost 6 bases, with 19 bases between them. The CDR3 region is CASTELLDSLQPQHF. The CDR3 region has the DNA TGTGCCAGTACGGAATTATTGGACAGCCTTCAGCCCCAGCATTTT.

The genes are TRBV5-8 and TRBJ1-5, with a weak D call TRBD1 (5 bases). The CDR3 runs 14 residues. The V gene lost 7 bases and the J gene lost 0 bases, with 11 bases spanning the gap. Germline assignment: CDR1 SGHTS and CDR2 YDEGEE. The CDR3 spells CASDDSYSNQPQHF. DNA for the CDR3: TGTGCCAGCGACGACAGTTATAGCAATCAGCCCCAGCATTTT.

This clone was seen only once. The chain joins TRBV7-6 to TRBJ2-6, with 11 bases identical to TRBD2. CDR1 SGHVS and CDR2 FNYEAQ come from the germline V gene. The CDR3 has 18 residues. With 2 bases clipped from V and 0 bases from J, the junction kept 3 bases outside the gene matches. CDR3 DNA sequence: TGTGCCAGCAGCTTAAGGCTAGCGGGAGGCTCTGGGGCCAACGTCCTGACTTTC. It encodes CASSLRLAGGSGANVLTF.

The chain carries TRBV5-5 and TRBJ1-2; 9 bases line up with TRBD1. The germline V gene encodes CDR1 SGHKS and CDR2 YYEKEE (reference sequence). CDR3 size: 14 residues. V was clipped by 4 bases and J by 2 bases; unmatched bases: 3. DNA for the CDR3: TGTGCCAGCAGCCGCGGACAGGGGAACTATGGCTACACCTTC. Translation: CASSRGQGNYGYTF. The entire variable domain, with the rest obtained from reference TRBV5-5 and TRBJ1-2, is as follows: DAGVTQSPTHLIKTRGQQVTLRCSPISGHKSVSWYQQVLGQGPQFIFQYYEKEERGRGNFPDRFSARQFPNYSSELNVNALLLGDSALYLCASSRGQGNYGYTFGSGTRLTVV.